The TCR beta chain described here comes from a study of T cell repertoires in cytomegalovirus infection. Overall study: Evidence of both CMV infection and a matching HLA type came from public TCR beta signatures.

Study results and limitations: The response measured ex vivo was dominated by TCR beta clonotypes (HLA-C-restricted and CMV-specific).

Regarding this clonotype: Antigen specificity is unknown.

The germline V gene encodes CDR1 SGHDN and CDR2 FVKESK. The CDR3 spans 15 residues. V trimming: 1 base; J trimming: 8 bases; junction bases outside the gene matches: 2. One entry per CDR3 protein, called by TCRdb with MiXCR from the reads. The repertoire holds 85,000 to 130,000 distinct CDR3 sequences, with 20% to 25% as singletons. This chain uses TRBV14 with TRBJ1-4, with 12 bases lining up with TRBD1. Sequencing used CD8+ T cells from PBMCs. The sequence was obtained from a human donor in good health (CMV status not recorded). Some clones in this sample may be carry-over from other donors' samples. The CDR3 spells CASSQAGQGAEKLFF. The CDR3 coding sequence is TGTGCCAGCAGCCAAGCGGGACAGGGGGCGGAAAAACTGTTTTTT.